This T cell receptor (beta chain) was profiled in a study of T cell repertoires in cytomegalovirus infection. Study details: CMV epitopes in the study were HLA-C-restricted (recently identified) and HLA-B-restricted (well studied). TCR beta signatures that were public indicated CMV infection and matching HLA type.

General study findings and limits: Carriers of CMV and the relevant HLA type were discriminated by public TCR beta frequency. CMV-specific TCR beta clonotypes restricted by HLA-C dominated the ex vivo response.

As for this clonotype: Its target is not known.

MiXCR was run by TCRdb on the reads, yielding one entry per CDR3 protein. The data contain a few hundred thousand distinct CDR3 sequences, roughly 25% of them singletons. This receptor was identified in a human donor in good health (CMV status not recorded). Some clones in this sample may be carry-over from other donors' samples. The sequenced sample was cultured PBMCs, obtained from culture after CMV antigen stimulation.

CDR3 protein: CASSPRENTGELFF. The CDR3, as DNA: TGTGCCAGCAGTCCCAGGGAGAACACCGGGGAGCTGTTTTTT. This chain uses TRBV3-1 with TRBJ2-2; tentative D call: TRBD1 (5 bases). Per germline, CDR1 LGHDT and CDR2 YNNKEL (reference sequence). V was clipped by 6 bases and J by 1 base, with 9 bases between them. CDR3 length: 14 residues.